This T cell receptor (beta chain) emerged from a study of T cell changes during pregnancy in multiple sclerosis (dated by TCRdb to between 2018 and 2021). With respect to the entire study: In women with multiple sclerosis, the researchers looked at how the T cell repertoire shifted as pregnancy progressed.

V loses 1 base of germline sequence and J loses 4 bases, and the interval between the two ends is 16 bases. Spanning cysteine to phenylalanine, the CDR3 consists of 16 amino acids. Only CDR3 DNA remains: 48 bases, in frame from the first base. The germline V gene provides CDR1 MNHEY and CDR2 SVGAGI. Preparation of the library involved the immunoSEQ multiplex PCR assay. Not all clones reach the TCRdb copy of this immuneACCESS table, which keeps in-frame sequences only. Checked studies attribute under half of the gap to unresolved V genes and leave the rest unexplained. The table for this sample lists about 23,000 clones; around 85% of them were counted only once. 7.6% of the sample lies in the top ten. This clone was seen only once. Its antigen is not yet known. There are no base qualities to consult, and no much larger clone falls within one base.

The material was CD8+ T cells from peripheral blood mononuclear cells, obtained before pregnancy. This receptor was identified in a female donor with multiple sclerosis, enrolled in a pregnancy study. Recombination connected TRBV6-5 to TRBJ2-5; TRBD2 could be the D gene, as 6 bases match. The nucleotides read TGTGCCAGCAGTTACTGGGTAGAGGGGAGGATAGAGACCCAGTACTTC. This sequence encodes CASSYWVEGRIETQYF.